This T cell receptor (beta chain) was sequenced in a study of shared clonotypes between healthy human individuals. Study at large: CD4 naive and memory got three plates each, CD8 naive two, CD8 memory one. Whole-study findings and limits: Between several donors, naive CD4 clonotypes were shared at a level of around 4.8%.

CDR1 is SGHTA, CDR2 FQGNSA, per germline. There are 15 residues in the CDR3. J lost 5 bases, V lost 1 base, and 6 bases had no gene match. With respect to this clone: Antigen unknown.

TCRdb's table, derived via immunoSEQ multiplex PCR, lists solely in-frame clones and lacks some. The table includes fewer than 1.8 million clones, less than 99% detected once. Negatively enriched CD4+ T cells were divided by CD45RA into naive and memory. Sample: naive CD4+ T cells sorted from blood. The subset denotes: CD45RA+ positively selected. This chain uses TRBV7-2 with TRBJ2-5, with 8 positions matching TRBD2. This receptor was obtained from a man between 25 and 39 years old in good health. CDR3: CASSLGAGVIETQYF. Written as DNA, the CDR3 is TGTGCCAGCAGCTTAGGAGCGGGAGTTATCGAGACCCAGTACTTC.